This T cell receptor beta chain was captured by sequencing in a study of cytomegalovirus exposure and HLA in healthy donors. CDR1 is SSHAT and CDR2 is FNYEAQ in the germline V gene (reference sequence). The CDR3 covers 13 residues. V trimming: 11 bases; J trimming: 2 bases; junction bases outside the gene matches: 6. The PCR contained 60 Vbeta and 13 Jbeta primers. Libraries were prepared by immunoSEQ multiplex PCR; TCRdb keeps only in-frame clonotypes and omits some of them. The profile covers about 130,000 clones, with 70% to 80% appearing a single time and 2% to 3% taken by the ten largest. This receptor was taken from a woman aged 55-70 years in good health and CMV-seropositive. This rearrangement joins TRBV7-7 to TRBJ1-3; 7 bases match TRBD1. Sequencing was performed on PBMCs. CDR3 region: CAVRGTAGNTIYF. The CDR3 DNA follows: TGTGCCGTACGCGGGACAGCTGGAAACACCATATATTTT.